This section outlines one T cell receptor (beta chain) sequence together with its context. Its antigen is not identified. The data are from a study of cytomegalovirus exposure and HLA in healthy donors. Findings and limits, study-wide: A list of around 160 TCR beta chains associated with cytomegalovirus was given.

The PCR made use of 60 Vbeta and 13 Jbeta primers. Using immunoSEQ multiplex PCR, the repertoire was profiled, and TCRdb retains in-frame clones only, with some absent. The top ten hold 5.5% to 7.5% of the sample, which has 110,000 or so clones, roughly 9% seen once. From germline, CDR1 is SGHTA and CDR2 FQGNSA. The CDR3 is 15 residues long. Trimming at V came to 2 bases and at J to 2 bases, leaving 5 bases not matched to a gene. This sequence originates from a woman between 40 and 50 years old in good health and CMV-seropositive. The J gene is TRBJ1-1, the V gene TRBV7-2, with 7 positions matching TRBD1. Sequencing input: PBMCs. In nucleotides, the CDR3 is TGTGCCAGCAGCTTAATGCAGGGGGGAAACACTGAAGCTTTCTTT. This translates into CASSLMQGGNTEAFF.